The next 18 T cell receptor beta chains were all read from a single sample in a study of shared clonotypes between healthy human individuals. Naive CD8 isolation took CD45RO-negative cells positively selected for CCR7 and excluded terminally differentiated effector memory CD45RA+ cells. Produced via immunoSEQ multiplex PCR; TCRdb's table is partial and in-frame only. Of millions of clones listed, roughly 94% were seen once; the top ten hold 0.9% to 1.3%. Sequenced input: naive CD8+ T cells sorted from blood. The receptors were gathered from a man aged 18 to 30 in good health.

The CDR3 DNA is TGTGCCAGCAGCCCACCCGGGGACAGGCCCTACGAGCAGTACTTC. This translates into CASSPPGDRPYEQYF. This chain connects TRBV9 to TRBJ2-7; 8 bases are a match to TRBD1. In germline, CDR1 is SGDLS, CDR2 YYNGEE. The V gene end was trimmed by 4 bases and the J gene end by 2 bases; junction bases not matched to a gene: 8. This CDR3 region has 15 residues.

The chain has TRBV2 and TRBJ2-5; D is possibly TRBD2 (7 bases). The V gene lost 9 bases and the J gene lost 2 bases, with 19 bases spanning the gap. CDR3 length equals 15 residues. CDR1 is SNHLY and CDR2 is FYNNEI in the germline V gene. The CDR3 sequence is CARRGRAGAQETQYF. CDR3 DNA: TGTGCCAGAAGGGGAAGGGCGGGGGCTCAAGAGACCCAGTACTTC.

The CDR3 sequence is CASRPKSPLHF. The DNA for the CDR3 is TGTGCCAGCAGACCGAAATCACCCCTCCACTTT. The chain is built from TRBV21-1 and TRBJ1-6. TRBV21-1 is a pseudogene locus. The CDR3 contains 11 residues.

The V call is TRBV6-4, the J call TRBJ2-3; TRBD2 matches 8 bases. The germline V gene encodes CDR1 MRHNA and CDR2 SNTAGT. The CDR3 loop spans 17 amino acids. V lost 0 bases, J lost 1 base, and 6 bases stayed unmatched. Here the CDR3 DNA reads TGTGCCAGCAGTGACTCCGTTTCACTAGCGGGCACAGATACGCAGTATTTT. Protein sequence: CASSDSVSLAGTDTQYF.

The rearrangement joins TRBV10-3 to TRBJ2-3, with 11 nucleotides matching TRBD2. The V gene's germline CDR1 is ENHRY and CDR2 SYGVKD. The junction had 8 bases not matched to a gene; V was cut back by 7 bases and J by 2 bases. The length of the CDR3 is 16 residues. In DNA, the CDR3 is TGTGCCATCACTCCCGGGACTAGCGGCTTCACAGATACGCAGTATTTT. Its protein is CAITPGTSGFTDTQYF.

This rearrangement joins TRBV29-1 to TRBJ2-5; tentative D call: TRBD1 (5 bases). Germline V lookup: CDR1 SQVTM, CDR2 ANQGSEA. Trimming took off 3 bases at V and 1 base at J, with 12 bases between the two ends. The CDR3 spans 14 residues. DNA for the CDR3: TGCAGCGTTGAGGGGCACGGCTTCCAAGAGACCCAGTACTTC. Its protein product is CSVEGHGFQETQYF.

The V and J genes are TRBV15 and TRBJ2-7; the match to TRBD2 covers 9 bases. Germline assignment: CDR1 LNHNV and CDR2 YYDKDF (reference sequence). The V gene end was trimmed by 0 bases and the J gene end by 5 bases; junction bases not matched to a gene: 8. CDR3 length equals 16 residues. CDR3: CATSRDRAAGGDEQYF. The CDR3 DNA reads as TGTGCCACCAGCAGAGATCGGGCAGCGGGAGGCGACGAGCAGTACTTC.

The chain combines TRBV4-2 with TRBJ2-3, with 11 positions matching TRBD2. CDR1 and CDR2 (germline): LGHNA, YNFKEQ. With 0 bases clipped from V and 0 bases from J, the junction kept 5 bases outside the gene matches. The CDR3 runs 18 residues. The CDR3 loop is CASSQDRVAGGSTDTQYF. The CDR3 nucleotides are TGTGCCAGCAGCCAAGATCGCGTAGCGGGGGGGAGCACAGATACGCAGTATTTT.

Only one count was recorded for this clone. V gene TRBV5-6 combines with J gene TRBJ2-1; 9 nucleotides match TRBD2. The CDR3 spans 16 residues. Germline lookup yields CDR1 SGHDT and CDR2 YYEEEE. V was clipped by 4 bases and J by 4 bases; unmatched bases: 9. The CDR3 loop reads CASSPMTSGGYNEQFF. For the CDR3, the DNA is TGTGCCAGCAGCCCGATGACTAGCGGAGGGTACAATGAGCAGTTCTTC.

The gene calls are TRBV11-3 and TRBJ1-6; 11 bases agree with TRBD1. This CDR3 has 15 amino acids. V shed 4 bases and J 9 bases; nucleotides not matched to a gene: 5. The germline V gene encodes CDR1 SGHNT and CDR2 YENEEA. The CDR3 region is CASSYGTGGISPLHF. DNA of the CDR3: TGTGCCAGCAGCTACGGGACAGGGGGAATTTCACCCCTCCACTTT.

V usage is TRBV27 and J usage is TRBJ2-1; D gene ambiguous. Trimming removed 3 bases at V and 7 bases at J, with 13 bases between. CDR1 and CDR2 (germline): MNHEY, SMNVEV (reference sequence). This CDR3 region has 14 residues. The CDR3 DNA sequence: TGTGCCAGCAGTTTCTCTCTCCCCCCAAATGAGCAGTTCTTC. This encodes CASSFSLPPNEQFF.

The CDR3 is CASTRVNSPLHF. CDR3 bases: TGTGCCAGCACCAGGGTCAATTCACCCCTCCACTTT. V is TRBV6-6 and J is TRBJ1-6; tentatively, D is TRBD1 (5 bases). Germline assignment: CDR1 MNHNY and CDR2 SVGAGI (reference sequence). The V end was cut by 7 bases, the J end by 7 bases, with 8 bases between. The CDR3 is 12 residues long.

V gene TRBV6-5 combines with J gene TRBJ2-2, with TRBD2 identical over 8 bases. Trimming cost V 3 bases and J 4 bases; bases outside gene matches: 7. Germline V lookup: CDR1 MNHEY, CDR2 SVGAGI. This CDR3 comprises 16 residues. CDR3 nucleotide sequence: TGTGCCAGCAGTTATTCCGGGAGGGGCGGCACCGGGGAGCTGTTTTTT. It is translated as CASSYSGRGGTGELFF.

The genes are TRBV4-1 and TRBJ2-3, with D possibly being TRBD1 or TRBD2 (5 bases each). The germline V gene encodes CDR1 MGHRA and CDR2 YSYEKL. CDR3 size: 13 residues. Trimming shortened V by 0 bases and J by 14 bases, and 15 bases separated the two germline ends. In DNA form, the CDR3 reads TGCGCCAGCAGCCAAGACGGGACCGCGACGGGGTATTTT. Its translation is CASSQDGTATGYF.

The chain has TRBV5-5 and TRBJ2-7, with a weak D call TRBD2 (5 bases). The ends were cut back, 2 bases at V and 4 bases at J, with 13 bases in the middle. Germline V gene sequence: CDR1 SGHKS, CDR2 YYEKEE (reference sequence). The CDR3 is made up of 14 amino acids. Here the CDR3 reads CASSFSEGRYEQYF. For the CDR3, the DNA is TGTGCCAGCAGCTTTTCCGAAGGGAGATACGAGCAGTACTTC.

This clone is a singleton in its sample. The CDR3 loop is CASSWTDSPYEQYF. Written as DNA, the CDR3 is TGTGCCAGTAGTTGGACAGATTCCCCCTACGAGCAGTACTTC. The chain is built from TRBV19 and TRBJ2-7; maybe TRBD1 (6 bases). The CDR3 consists of 14 residues. Trimming removed 5 bases from V and 2 bases from J, with 13 bases in between. Germline values: CDR1 LNHDA, CDR2 SQIVND (reference sequence).

This rearrangement joins TRBV6-6 to TRBJ1-1, with D hard to call. The germline V gene has CDR1 MNHNY and CDR2 SVGAGI (reference sequence). The V gene lost 8 bases and the J gene lost 5 bases, with 15 bases spanning the gap. The CDR3 covers 13 residues. Here the CDR3 reads CASWEVLGTEAFF. The CDR3 bases are TGTGCCAGCTGGGAAGTACTAGGGACTGAAGCTTTCTTT.

The chain has TRBV7-2 and TRBJ2-1; D not resolved. The germline gives CDR1 SGHTA, CDR2 FQGNSA. The CDR3 totals 13 residues. V dropped 4 bases and J dropped 2 bases, with 6 bases sitting between them. The CDR3 nucleotides are TGTGCCAGCAGCTATACTACCTACAATGAGCAGTTCTTC. Protein: CASSYTTYNEQFF.